This T cell receptor beta chain was found in a study of T cell repertoires in cytomegalovirus infection. TCRdb re-analysed the reads in MiXCR, keeping a single row per CDR3 protein. The sample includes about 600,000 distinct CDR3 sequences, roughly 24% of them seen just once. Whole-study results and caveats: Summed frequency of public TCR beta families distinguished CMV carriers with the relevant HLA.

This clonotype was detected only a few times. What it recognizes is unknown. Germline V lookup: CDR1 SGDLS, CDR2 YYNGEE. V dropped 3 bases and J dropped 5 bases, with 2 bases sitting between them. The CDR3 spans 10 residues. This chain links TRBV9 with TRBJ1-1; no firm D call. This TCR was recovered from a human donor in good health (CMV status not recorded). Some clones in this sample may be carry-over from other donors' samples. The sequenced material came from CD8+ T cells from PBMCs. The DNA for the CDR3 is TGTGCCAGCAGCGCTACTGAAGCTTTCTTT. This sequence encodes CASSATEAFF.